This record covers a single T cell receptor beta chain. This clone has ten or more counts. The clone's antigen remains unknown. No base-level quality is on record; no much larger clone is a single base apart. The method was PCR. This sample was sequenced with an Illumina HiSeq 4000. High-throughput sequencing was used to profile the CDR3 region of the TCR beta-chain in every patient. Under the source paper's analysis protocol: The researchers built a classifier to tell apart papillary thyroid cancer patients with distant metastasis, based on CDR3 differences among clinicopathological groups. The Shannon index was used to measure repertoire diversity, and the Morisita-Horn index was used to measure how similar tumor and blood repertoires were. TCRdb redid the processing of the public reads, applying fastp at Q25 and MiXCR, and retained in-frame beta chains. The V and J calls reflect TCRdb's pipeline rather than the authors' work. The sample yields about 27,000 clones; roughly 13% were counted once. Nearly 5% of the sample is held by the ten biggest clonotypes.

Before undergoing thyroid surgery, none of the patients had been given any kind of treatment. Patient clinical samples collected from the early 2010s to the late 2010s were retrospectively analysed using T-cell receptor beta sequencing. These data belong to a study of metastatic and nonmetastatic thyroid tumors (dated by TCRdb to about 2020). About the study as a whole: Repertoires from peripheral blood and from tumor or nodule tissue samples of malignant and benign thyroid patients were compared.

The paper as a whole reports these results and caveats: In both blood and tumor samples, malignant tumors were reported to have significantly higher TCR beta diversity than benign nodules.

The germline V gene gives CDR1 as SGDLS and CDR2 as YYNGEE. V sheds 1 base and J sheds 0 bases, leaving 20 bases between their ends. From cysteine to phenylalanine, the CDR3 is 19 amino acids long. Just CDR3 DNA is preserved here, 57 bases in frame from base 1. The chain is encoded by TRBV9 joined to TRBJ1-3; a tentative D call is TRBD1 (5 bases match). Material for sequencing was blood. The source is a female donor with papillary thyroid cancer or a benign thyroid nodule (not recorded which). Some clones in this sample may be carry-over from other donors' samples. The bases read TGTGCCAGCAGCGTAAGGGGAGGAGGGGAGGCCCTCTCTGGAAACACCATATATTTT. Its protein reads: CASSVRGGGEALSGNTIYF.